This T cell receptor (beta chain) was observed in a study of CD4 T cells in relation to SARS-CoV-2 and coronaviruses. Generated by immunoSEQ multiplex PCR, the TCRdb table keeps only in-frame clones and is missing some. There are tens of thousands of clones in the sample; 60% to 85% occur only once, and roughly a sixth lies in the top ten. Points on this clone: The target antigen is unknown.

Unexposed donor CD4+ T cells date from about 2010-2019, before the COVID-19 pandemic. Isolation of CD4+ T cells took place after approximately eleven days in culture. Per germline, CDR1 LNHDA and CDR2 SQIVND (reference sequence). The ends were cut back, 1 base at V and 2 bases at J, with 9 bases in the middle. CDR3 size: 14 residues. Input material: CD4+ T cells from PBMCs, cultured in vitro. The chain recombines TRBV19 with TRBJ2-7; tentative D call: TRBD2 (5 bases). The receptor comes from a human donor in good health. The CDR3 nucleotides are TGTGCCAGTAGTATAGCACTAGATGCCTACGAGCAGTACTTC. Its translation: CASSIALDAYEQYF.